There are many counts of the clone carrying this TCR beta chain. Its antigen is as yet unknown. This specimen comes from a study of T cell repertoires in cytomegalovirus infection. TCRdb re-called the reads through MiXCR, storing one row per CDR3 protein. The repertoire holds around 180,000 distinct CDR3 sequences, with roughly 19% as singletons. Overall study results and limits: Dominating the ex vivo response were TCR beta clonotypes that were CMV-specific and HLA-C-restricted. Pooled public TCR beta family frequency picked out CMV carriers with the relevant HLA.

This CDR3 has 17 amino acids. Germline trimming cut 0 bases from V and 5 bases from J; bases unmatched to any gene: 6. The germline V gene encodes CDR1 SGHTA and CDR2 FQGTGA. Source material: PBMCs. V is TRBV7-3 and J is TRBJ2-1, with 11 positions matching TRBD2. The TCR was taken from a human donor in good health (CMV status not recorded). Some clones in this sample may be carry-over from other donors' samples. The CDR3 nucleotides read TGTGCCAGCAGCTTAACGATAGCGGGGGGGCGGGACAATGAGCAGTTCTTC. It translates to CASSLTIAGGRDNEQFF.